This T cell receptor beta chain was obtained from a study of identical twins. Findings and caveats of the study: Beta clonotypes that were abundant in cord blood contained fewer insertions, a pattern absent from memory repertoires.

About this clonotype itself: Its antigen is unidentified.

Addition of a universal primer site occurred through template switching, and cDNA carried unique molecular identifiers. TCRdb analysed the 5' RACE reads with MiXCR anew, one entry per CDR3 protein. The sample shows under 250,000 distinct CDR3 sequences, under 10% of them seen only once. Separately, the same data were catalogued under a study of yellow fever vaccine responses in identical twins.

The clonotype comes from a woman younger than 30 in good health. The sample was memory (CD45RO+) T cells sorted from blood.

The CDR3 DNA reads TGCAGTGCTAGTCAGGGTAGCAATCAGCCCCAGCATTTT. Translation gives CSASQGSNQPQHF. The gene calls are TRBV20-1 and TRBJ1-5, with a possible D match to TRBD1 (5 bases). CDR1 and CDR2 (germline): DFQATT, SNEGSKA (reference sequence). The CDR3 has 13 amino acids. Trimming stripped 3 bases from V and 0 bases from J, with 6 bases between.